One sample yielded the 26 T cell receptor beta chains listed below, sequenced in a study of shared clonotypes between healthy human individuals (dated by TCRdb to 2019 to 2021). Library generation was performed with the immunoSEQ multiplex PCR assay. Entries here come from immuneACCESS through TCRdb and include only in-frame sequences with V and J called. Some clones fail to appear in such tables; in the studies checked, an unresolved V gene covers under half of the shortfall, and the cause of the remainder is unknown. This sample holds millions of clones; more than 90% were observed only once. Clones ranked in the top ten supply 0.14% of the sample. The sequenced sample consisted of naive CD4+ T cells sorted from blood. Taken with the paper, the label for cell subset or site translates to: CD45RA+ positively selected. The receptor source for this set is a man aged 18 to 35 in good health.

The V call is TRBV7-2, the J call TRBJ1-1; D might be TRBD1 (6 bases). V shed 0 bases and J shed 1 base, with 12 bases lying between them. Germline V lookup: CDR1 SGHTA, CDR2 FQGNSA. The CDR3 totals 16 residues. The DNA for the CDR3 is TGTGCCAGCAGCTTAGCCGGGACAACCCAGAACACTGAAGCTTTCTTT. It translates to CASSLAGTTQNTEAFF.

This clone is a singleton in its sample. The chain uses TRBV6-1 and TRBJ1-2, with D hard to call. The germline CDR1 and CDR2 sequences are MNHNS and SASEGT. The CDR3 totals 14 residues. Trimming stripped 1 base from V and 4 bases from J, with 10 bases between. The CDR3 bases are TGTGCCAGCAGTGAAGACGGGGTCCCCTATGGCTACACCTTC. Its protein product is CASSEDGVPYGYTF.

The chain links TRBV29-1 to TRBJ1-3; D not resolved. Germline loops: CDR1 SQVTM, CDR2 ANQGSEA. CDR3 size: 13 residues. With 2 bases removed from V and 0 bases from J, the gap between germline ends came to 5 bases. DNA of the CDR3: TGCAGCGTTGAACAGTACTCTGGAAACACCATATATTTT. This gives the protein CSVEQYSGNTIYF. The entire variable domain, with the rest obtained from reference TRBV29-1 and TRBJ1-3, is as follows: SAVISQKPSRDICQRGTSLTIQCQVDSQVTMMFWYRQQPGQSLTLIATANQGSEATYESGFVIDKFPISRPNLTFSTLTVSNMSPEDSSIYLCSVEQYSGNTIYFGEGSWLTVV.

The V call is TRBV30, the J call TRBJ2-1; TRBD1 might be the D (5 bases). The CDR3 spans 11 residues. Between the trimmed V and J ends, which lost 0 bases and 13 bases, there was a span of 10 bases. Per the germline V gene, CDR1 is GTSNPN and CDR2 is SVGIG (reference sequence). CDR3 nucleotide sequence: TGTGCCTGGAGTGTGGGAAGGGGACAGTTCTTC. Translation gives CAWSVGRGQFF.

The V gene is TRBV7-2, the J gene TRBJ2-7; maybe TRBD1 (6 bases). Germline CDR1 SGHTA, CDR2 FQGNSA. V dropped 5 bases and J dropped 3 bases, with 14 bases sitting between them. The CDR3 spans 14 residues. CDR3 DNA sequence: TGTGCCAGCAGCACCGGACAGACCGTCTACGAGCAGTACTTC. It yields the protein CASSTGQTVYEQYF.

The V call is TRBV2, the J call TRBJ2-5, with D perhaps TRBD2 (6 bases). Germline lookup yields CDR1 SNHLY and CDR2 FYNNEI. With 6 bases removed from V and 5 bases from J, the gap between germline ends came to 19 bases. The CDR3 has 15 residues. CDR3 DNA: TGTGCCAGCAGCAAATTACTAGCAGCTAGGGAGACCCAGTACTTC. Its protein is CASSKLLAARETQYF.

The chain recombines TRBV2 with TRBJ2-3; TRBD2 agrees at 13 bases. The CDR3 runs 16 residues. Per the germline V gene, CDR1 is SNHLY and CDR2 is FYNNEI. Losses at the gene ends were 6 bases for V and 5 bases for J; bases not matched to a gene: 8. The CDR3, as DNA: TGTGCCAGCAGCCGACTAGCGGGAGGACTAGGAGATACGCAGTATTTT. Translating gives CASSRLAGGLGDTQYF.

Regarding this clone: Additional DNA sequences in this sample encode the identical CDR3. The chain couples TRBV7-9 to TRBJ2-7; D call uncertain. The CDR3 contains 13 residues. V lost 5 bases to trimming and J lost 2 bases, with 10 bases between them. CDR1 and CDR2 from the germline V gene are SEHNR and FQNEAQ (reference sequence). The CDR3 coding sequence is TGTGCCAGCAGCCTGGGAACCGCCTACGAGCAGTACTTC. This encodes CASSLGTAYEQYF. The full variable domain, rest sourced from reference TRBV7-9 and TRBJ2-7, is DTGVSQNPRHKITKRGQNVTFRCDPISEHNRLYWYRQTLGQGPEFLTYFQNEAQLEKSRLLSDRFSAERPKGSFSTLEIQRTEQGDSAMYLCASSLGTAYEQYFGPGTRLTVT.

Of note for this clone: Other DNA variants within this sample encode the same CDR3. The chain employs TRBV28 and TRBJ2-2; D ambiguous. V shed 2 bases and J shed 6 bases, with 1 base lying between them. CDR1 is MDHEN and CDR2 is SYDVKM in the germline V gene. There are 11 residues in the CDR3. The CDR3 DNA reads as TGTGCCAGCAGTTTAGCCGGGGAGCTGTTTTTT. Translated: CASSLAGELFF.

The chain recombines TRBV10-3 with TRBJ1-2; D perhaps matches TRBD1 (5 bases). V lost 9 bases and J lost 8, with 16 bases in between. This CDR3 is built from 12 residues. Germline CDR1 is ENHRY and CDR2 is SYGVKD. In nucleotides, the CDR3 is TGTGCCATTGGGGACTCCAAAACGGGCTACACCTTC. It specifies CAIGDSKTGYTF.

This chain connects TRBV29-1 to TRBJ1-3, with 7 bases identical to TRBD1. The CDR3 consists of 13 residues. V lost 5 bases to trimming and J lost 4 bases; unmatched junction nucleotides: 5. Germline CDR1 is SQVTM and CDR2 is ANQGSEA. DNA of the CDR3: TGCAGCGTTCAGACAGGGCTCGGAAACACCATATATTTT. Translated, it gives CSVQTGLGNTIYF. The full variable domain, with the rest looked up from reference TRBV29-1 and TRBJ1-3, is SAVISQKPSRDICQRGTSLTIQCQVDSQVTMMFWYRQQPGQSLTLIATANQGSEATYESGFVIDKFPISRPNLTFSTLTVSNMSPEDSSIYLCSVQTGLGNTIYFGEGSWLTVV.

The chain combines TRBV6-1 with TRBJ2-2; 8 bases are a match to TRBD1. The length of the CDR3 is 15 residues. The germline V gene encodes CDR1 MNHNS and CDR2 SASEGT. J gave up 5 bases and V 4 bases, and 6 bases lay outside the gene matches. The DNA of the CDR3 is TGTGCCAGCAGTGCTGACAGGGGATGGACCGGGGAGCTGTTTTTT. Its translation: CASSADRGWTGELFF.

The CDR3 here is CASSFGLLGVLTF. The CDR3 DNA reads as TGTGCCAGCAGCTTTGGTCTACTTGGGGTCCTGACTTTC. The genes are TRBV5-8 and TRBJ2-6; D gene ambiguous. CDR1 SGHTS and CDR2 YDEGEE come from the germline V gene. The ends were cut back, 2 bases at V and 13 bases at J, with 13 bases in the middle. This CDR3 spans 13 amino acids.

The gene calls are TRBV27 and TRBJ2-7, with 9 bases matching TRBD1. J lost 5 bases, V lost 2 bases, and 7 bases had no gene match. Germline CDR1 and CDR2: MNHEY and SMNVEV (reference sequence). This CDR3 has 15 amino acids. The CDR3 DNA sequence: TGTGCCAGCAGTTTACTAGGGACAGGGCAGGACGAGCAGTACTTC. It specifies CASSLLGTGQDEQYF.

V and J are TRBV30 and TRBJ1-2; TRBD1 matches 12 bases. Germline V lookup: CDR1 GTSNPN, CDR2 SVGIG (reference sequence). Losses at the gene ends were 4 bases for V and 2 bases for J; bases not matched to a gene: 8. There are 16 residues in the CDR3. The CDR3 region has the DNA TGTGCCTGGATTCCCTCGGGACAGGGGGCAAACTATGGCTACACCTTC. This gives the protein CAWIPSGQGANYGYTF. Full variable domain (missing parts from reference TRBV30 and TRBJ1-2): SQTIHQWPATLVQPVGSPLSLECTVEGTSNPNLYWYRQAAGRGLQLLFYSVGIGQISSEVPQNLSASRPQDRQFILSSKKLLLSDSGFYLCAWIPSGQGANYGYTFGSGTRLTVV.

The rearrangement links TRBV4-1 to TRBJ2-1; TRBD2 is a possible D gene (5 bases). Germline loops: CDR1 MGHRA, CDR2 YSYEKL. CDR3 length: 16 amino acids. The V gene lost 3 bases and the J gene lost 6 bases, with 18 bases spanning the gap. CDR3 sequence (DNA): TGCGCCAGCAGCCAGCTACTAGATTCCCTATTCAATGAGCAGTTCTTC. Its translation is CASSQLLDSLFNEQFF.

The gene calls are TRBV10-3 and TRBJ1-2; a weak D match, TRBD1 (6 bases). CDR3 size: 15 residues. V was clipped by 1 base and J by 4 bases, with 13 bases between them. Germline V CDR1 and CDR2: ENHRY, SYGVKD. CDR3 amino acids: CAISEWAGASYGYTF. Written as DNA, the CDR3 is TGTGCCATCAGTGAGTGGGCAGGGGCTTCCTATGGCTACACCTTC.

This clone was observed a single time. J is TRBJ1-2 and V is TRBV27; D gene uncertain. Germline loops: CDR1 MNHEY, CDR2 SMNVEV (reference sequence). V gave up 7 bases and J gave up 4 bases, with 19 bases separating them. There are 15 residues in the CDR3. This CDR3 is CASKSLDPSTYGYTF. CDR3 DNA: TGTGCCAGCAAATCTTTGGATCCATCGACCTATGGCTACACCTTC.

A single count supports this clone. The chain couples TRBV11-2 to TRBJ1-2; 10 positions agree with TRBD1. Looked up from germline, CDR1 is SGHAT and CDR2 is FQNNGV. The CDR3 spans 14 residues. The V and J ends lost 5 bases and 4 bases, in that order; junction bases with no gene match: 4. DNA for the CDR3: TGTGCCAGCAGCACTAGACAGGGGGCCTATGGCTACACCTTC. The encoded protein is CASSTRQGAYGYTF.

The chain joins TRBV27 to TRBJ1-2; 9 bases align to TRBD1. The germline V gene has CDR1 MNHEY and CDR2 SMNVEV (reference sequence). This CDR3 is 15 amino acids long. After removal of 5 bases from V and 8 bases from J, the junction contained 12 bases not matched to a gene. The CDR3 loop reads CASSPFRDRERGYTF. DNA for the CDR3: TGTGCCAGCAGTCCCTTTAGGGACAGGGAACGGGGCTACACCTTC.

The rearrangement links TRBV10-1 to TRBJ2-7; TRBD2 matches 12 bases. The V segment lost 6 bases and the J segment 1 base; nucleotides outside the gene matches: 13. Looked up from germline, CDR1 is WNHNN and CDR2 is SYGVQD (reference sequence). The CDR3 has 18 residues. The CDR3 DNA sequence: TGCGCCAGCAGAAATCCGACTAGCGGGGGACCAACTTCCTACGAGCAGTACTTC. This gives the protein CASRNPTSGGPTSYEQYF.

This chain links TRBV19 with TRBJ2-7; TRBD2 aligns across 8 bases. The CDR3 totals 15 residues. Unmatched junction bases numbered 5, after V lost 4 bases and J lost 0 bases. Germline V CDR1 and CDR2: LNHDA, SQIVND (reference sequence). The CDR3 sequence is CASSNSGASSYEQYF. DNA for the CDR3: TGTGCCAGTAGTAATAGCGGGGCGAGCTCCTACGAGCAGTACTTC.

This chain uses TRBV7-2 with TRBJ2-2, with 11 bases lining up with TRBD2. This CDR3 is built from 16 residues. The V gene end was trimmed by 2 bases and the J gene end by 6 bases; junction bases not matched to a gene: 5. CDR1 is SGHTA and CDR2 is FQGNSA in the germline V gene. The CDR3 DNA reads TGTGCCAGCAGCTTATTGGGGACTAGCGGTTCCGGGGAGCTGTTTTTT. Protein: CASSLLGTSGSGELFF. Full variable domain (missing parts from reference TRBV7-2 and TRBJ2-2): GAGVSQSPSNKVTEKGKDVELRCDPISGHTALYWYRQSLGQGLEFLIYFQGNSAPDKSGLPSDRFSAERTGGSVSTLTIQRTQQEDSAVYLCASSLLGTSGSGELFFGEGSRLTVL.

The table lists this clone with a few counts. This CDR3 reads CSVRPGQGATEAFF. The CDR3 nucleotides read TGCAGCGTCCGACCGGGACAGGGGGCGACGGAAGCTTTCTTT. The chain recombines TRBV29-1 with TRBJ1-1, with 12 bases fitting TRBD1. From germline, CDR1 is SQVTM and CDR2 ANQGSEA. Germline trimming cut 6 bases from V and 8 bases from J; bases unmatched to any gene: 10. CDR3 size: 14 residues.

This chain joins TRBV6-1 and TRBJ2-7; D might be TRBD1 (6 bases). The CDR3 is 12 amino acids. V dropped 4 bases and J dropped 9 bases, with 13 bases sitting between them. Germline CDR1 MNHNS, CDR2 SASEGT. This CDR3 reads CASSVGAQPQYF. CDR3 coding DNA: TGTGCCAGCAGTGTGGGGGCCCAGCCGCAGTACTTC.

The V and J genes are TRBV18 and TRBJ2-3, with unresolved D. The V and J ends lost 2 bases and 6 bases respectively, with 6 bases between them. CDR1 and CDR2 from the germline V gene are KGHSH and LQKENI. This CDR3 contains 12 residues. CDR3 DNA: TGTGCCAGCTCACCAATGGATGATACGCAGTATTTT. Its protein product is CASSPMDDTQYF.